This note documents a single T cell receptor beta chain sequence. Its antigen is not known. A second about 6 to 12 cycle PCR used barcoded and J-beta primers. Each CDR3 protein gets one entry after TCRdb re-called the 5' RACE reads with MiXCR. Of roughly 1,800,000 distinct CDR3 sequences detected, 49% appear once; the ten largest clones hold roughly 2%. The CDR3 is 17 amino acids. V dropped 1 base and J dropped 2 bases, with 15 bases sitting between them. From germline, CDR1 is MNHNS and CDR2 SASEGT. This entry is derived from a study of blood T cells in healthy people across ages. Study-level points and caveats: Calculation of diversity from one million T cells yielded estimates considered to be underestimates. Any changes in expanded clonotypes were possibly confounded, as donor CMV status remained unknown.

The gene calls are TRBV6-1 and TRBJ1-5; the D gene is possibly TRBD1 (6 bases). The specimen was blood. This receptor was identified in a woman aged 40 to 55 in good health. CDR3: CASSEVTGLVGNQPQHF. CDR3 coding DNA: TGTGCCAGCAGTGAAGTTACAGGGCTTGTCGGCAATCAGCCCCAGCATTTT.